The clone carrying this TCR beta chain was detected a few times. Its antigen is unidentified. CDR3 length: 13 amino acids. In germline, CDR1 is SGHNT, CDR2 YENEEA. V trimming: 5 bases; J trimming: 5 bases; junction bases outside the gene matches: 3. The sample originates from a study of cytomegalovirus exposure and HLA in healthy donors. For the study at large: As an earlier analysis found, roughly 180 million T cells yielded about 120 million unique TCR beta sequences. Study conclusions and caveats: In an earlier analysis, in 587 donors, most V segments appeared productive either ~87% or ~30% of the time. The authors later found HLA-associated TCR beta chains more clonally expanded than equally common others.

Among the donors, all were healthy bone marrow donors. Both 60 Vbeta primers and 13 Jbeta primers went into the PCR. The repertoire was sequenced with immunoSEQ multiplex PCR; TCRdb's copy has only in-frame clones and lacks some. This table has around 150,000 clones, 70% to 85% appearing once. What was sequenced was PBMCs. This TCR came from a young man in good health and CMV-seropositive. This rearrangement joins TRBV11-3 to TRBJ2-3; 8 positions match TRBD1. The CDR3 protein is CASSQGAGDTQYF. The DNA of the CDR3 is TGTGCCAGCAGCCAGGGGGCGGGAGATACGCAGTATTTT. The full variable domain, rest sourced from reference TRBV11-3 and TRBJ2-3, is EAGVVQSPRYKIIEKKQPVAFWCNPISGHNTLYWYLQNLGQGPELLIRYENEEAVDDSQLPKDRFSAERLKGVDSTLKIQPAELGDSAVYLCASSQGAGDTQYFGPGTRLTVL.